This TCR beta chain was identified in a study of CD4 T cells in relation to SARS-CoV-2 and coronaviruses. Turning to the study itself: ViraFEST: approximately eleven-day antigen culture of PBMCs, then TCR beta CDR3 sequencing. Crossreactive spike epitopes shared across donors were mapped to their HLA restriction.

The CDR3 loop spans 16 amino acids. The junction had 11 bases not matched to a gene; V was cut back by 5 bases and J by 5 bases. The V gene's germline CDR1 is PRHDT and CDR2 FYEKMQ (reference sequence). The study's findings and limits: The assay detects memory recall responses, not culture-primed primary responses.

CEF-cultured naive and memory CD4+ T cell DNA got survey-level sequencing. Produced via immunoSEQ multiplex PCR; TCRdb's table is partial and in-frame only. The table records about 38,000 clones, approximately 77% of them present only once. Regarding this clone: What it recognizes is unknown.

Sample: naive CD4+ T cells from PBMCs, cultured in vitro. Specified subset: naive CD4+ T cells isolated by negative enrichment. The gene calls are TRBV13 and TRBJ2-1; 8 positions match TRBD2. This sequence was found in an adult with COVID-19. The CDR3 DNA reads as TGTGCCAGCAGCCGGCGTCGGGTAGCGGGAAACAATGAGCAGTTCTTC. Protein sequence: CASSRRRVAGNNEQFF. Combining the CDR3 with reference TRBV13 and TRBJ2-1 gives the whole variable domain AAGVIQSPRHLIKEKRETATLKCYPIPRHDTVYWYQQGPGQDPQFLISFYEKMQSDKGSIPDRFSAQQFSDYHSELNMSSLELGDSALYFCASSRRRVAGNNEQFFGPGTRLTVL.